This TCR beta chain emerged from a study of shared clonotypes between healthy human individuals. Comment on this clone: Its antigen is not known.

Trimming took 2 bases from V and 3 from J, leaving 13 bases between them. Germline V gene lookup returns CDR1 MNHEY and CDR2 SVGAGI. The CDR3 runs 15 residues. Points from the study as a whole: An effect of sequencing depth on clonotype sharing among donors was expected. What naive subsets generally showed was a larger estimated richness than memory subsets showed.

The assay used deep level. Some clones are missing from TCRdb's copy, which holds only in-frame ones; the method was immunoSEQ multiplex PCR. The sample contains under 2.5 million clones, roughly 92% of which appear only once. This TCR came from a man between 18 and 29 years old in good health. Some clones in this sample may be carry-over from other donors' samples. Material for sequencing was naive CD4+ T cells from PBMCs. Subset: CD45RA+ positively selected. The chain uses TRBV6-5 and TRBJ1-1; no firm D call. This CDR3 reads CASSYTSTPDTEAFF. The CDR3 nucleotides are TGTGCCAGCAGTTACACGTCGACCCCGGACACTGAAGCTTTCTTT.